These T cell receptor beta chains were read from a single sample in a study of T cells in Graves' hyperthyroidism and ophthalmopathy. One entry per CDR3 protein, called by TCRdb with MiXCR from the multiplex PCR reads. The data contain over 200,000 distinct CDR3 sequences, around 20% of them singletons. Sequencing used blood. These receptors came from a man between 35 and 55 years old with Graves' hyperthyroidism. The CDR3 runs from the conserved cysteine through the conserved F or W. The D gene is left open where the match is weak. Not all rows give a size; the values are once, few, many and, for expanded clones, a class.

j_call v_call clone_size cdr3_length d_call cdr3_aa cdr3_nt
TRBJ2-7 TRBV11-2 many 15 TRBD1 CASSLGTGGQDEQYF TGTGCCAGCAGCTTGGGGACAGGGGGCCAAGACGAGCAGTACTTC
TRBJ1-6 TRBV18 few 14 . CASVGGSYNSPLHF TGTGCCAGTGTCGGGGGCTCCTATAATTCACCCCTCCACTTT
TRBJ2-7 TRBV24-1 . 16 . CATSDPRAATAYEQYF TGTGCCACCAGTGATCCACGGGCAGCGACCGCGTACGAGCAGTACTTC
TRBJ2-1 TRBV7-2 many 15 . CASSLLARSYNEQFF TGTGCCAGCAGCTTACTCGCGCGCTCCTACAATGAGCAGTTCTTC
TRBJ2-3 TRBV20-1 . 13 . CSARDGGAGTQYF TGCAGTGCTAGAGATGGAGGGGCTGGTACGCAGTATTTT
TRBJ2-1 TRBV20-1 many 14 . CSARPGASYNEQFF TGCAGTGCTAGGCCAGGGGCCTCCTACAATGAGCAGTTCTTC
TRBJ2-1 TRBV7-2 many 12 . CASSLIGNEQFF TGTGCCAGCAGCTTAATCGGGAATGAGCAGTTCTTC
TRBJ2-5 TRBV29-1 . 13 . CSVPQGKQETQYF TGCAGCGTTCCCCAGGGAAAACAAGAGACCCAGTACTTC
TRBJ2-2 TRBV20-1 . 14 . CSAREGSVAGELFF TGCAGTGCTAGAGAGGGGAGTGTTGCCGGGGAGCTGTTTTTT
TRBJ2-7 TRBV28 many 13 . CASSRITGNEQYF TGTGCCAGCAGCCGCATAACAGGGAACGAGCAGTACTTC
TRBJ2-1 TRBV7-8 many 14 TRBD1 CASSLRDRYNEQFF TGTGCCAGCAGCCTCCGGGACAGGTACAATGAGCAGTTCTTC
TRBJ1-6 TRBV27 . 12 . CAAGQGGSPLHF TGTGCCGCTGGGCAGGGAGGTTCACCCCTCCACTTT
TRBJ1-2 TRBV28 many 14 . CASNDFTDSYGYTF TGTGCCAGCAACGATTTTACAGATAGCTATGGCTACACCTTC
TRBJ1-5 TRBV5-6 few 15 . CASSLWTANNQPQHF TGTGCCAGCAGCTTGTGGACAGCAAATAATCAGCCCCAGCATTTT
TRBJ1-6 TRBV5-1 . 15 TRBD1 CASSVKGAIYSPLHF TGCGCCAGCAGCGTGAAGGGGGCGATTTATTCACCCCTCCACTTT
TRBJ2-2 TRBV10-2 . 14 TRBD2 CASRVGGGTGELFF TGCGCCAGCAGGGTGGGGGGGGGCACCGGGGAGCTGTTTTTT
TRBJ2-7 TRBV15 . 16 . CATSRGPGNPPYEQYF TGTGCCACCAGCAGAGGTCCGGGGAACCCACCCTACGAGCAGTACTTC
TRBJ1-2 TRBV28 many 16 . CASSPPGTAFLSGYTF TGTGCCAGCAGTCCTCCAGGGACGGCGTTCCTATCCGGCTACACCTTC
TRBJ2-5 TRBV7-8 many 17 TRBD2 CASSSDLAGGTQETQYF TGTGCCAGCAGCTCAGACCTAGCGGGGGGGACCCAAGAGACCCAGTACTTC
TRBJ2-7 TRBV7-8 many 13 . CASGSGVGYEQYF TGTGCCAGCGGGTCGGGTGTGGGTTACGAGCAGTACTTC
TRBJ2-1 TRBV9 few 15 . CASSAGWSGPNEQFF TGTGCCAGCAGCGCCGGTTGGTCAGGGCCCAATGAGCAGTTCTTC
TRBJ2-5 TRBV30 many 12 . CAWSRGMETQYF TGTGCCTGGAGTAGAGGGATGGAGACCCAGTACTTC
TRBJ1-5 TRBV2 many 13 . CASNGGRHQPQHF TGTGCCAGCAACGGGGGGAGGCATCAGCCCCAGCATTTT
TRBJ2-7 TRBV20-1 few 14 . CSASINREPYEQYF TGCAGTGCTAGTATCAACAGGGAGCCCTACGAGCAGTACTTC
TRBJ2-7 TRBV18 many 14 TRBD1 CASSPGQVGYEQYF TGTGCCAGCTCACCGGGACAGGTCGGGTACGAGCAGTACTTC
TRBJ2-7 TRBV11-2 many 17 . CASSLDFLKLSSYEQYF TGTGCCAGCAGCTTAGATTTCCTTAAACTAAGCTCCTACGAGCAGTACTTC
TRBJ1-3 TRBV14 . 13 . CASSPTIGNTIYF TGTGCCAGCAGCCCCACGATTGGAAACACCATATATTTT
TRBJ1-5 TRBV28 many 13 . CASSFGFNQPQHF TGTGCCAGCAGTTTTGGCTTCAATCAGCCCCAGCATTTT
TRBJ2-4 TRBV20-1 many 13 TRBD1 CSASRPGGDIQYF TGCAGTGCGTCACGGCCAGGGGGCGACATTCAGTACTTC
TRBJ1-5 TRBV6-1 few 15 TRBD1 CASSGDRGGNQPQHF TGTGCCAGCAGTGGCGACAGGGGCGGCAATCAGCCCCAGCATTTT
TRBJ2-1 TRBV20-1 many 17 TRBD2 CSAREALAGGFYNEQFF TGCAGTGCTAGAGAGGCCCTAGCGGGGGGATTCTACAATGAGCAGTTCTTC
TRBJ2-3 TRBV12-3/TRBV12-4 many 15 . CASSPGTHYTDTQYF TGTGCCAGCAGCCCCGGGACCCATTACACAGATACGCAGTATTTT
TRBJ2-2 TRBV7-9 many 18 TRBD2 CASSLRTSGGPATGELFF TGTGCCAGCAGCCTGAGGACTAGCGGGGGTCCCGCGACCGGGGAGCTGTTTTTT
TRBJ2-5 TRBV2 many 13 . CASSAQNQETQYF TGTGCCAGCAGTGCTCAGAACCAAGAGACCCAGTACTTC
TRBJ1-2 TRBV5-5 few 14 TRBD1 CASSLQGAFVGYTF TGTGCCAGCAGCTTACAGGGGGCATTTGTTGGCTACACCTTC
TRBJ2-3 TRBV19 few 17 TRBD2 CASSIFTGAGARDTQYF TGTGCCAGTAGTATATTCACCGGAGCGGGGGCCAGGGATACGCAGTATTTT
TRBJ2-3 TRBV11-2 few 15 . CASSFGGWSADTQYF TGTGCCAGCAGCTTCGGGGGTTGGAGTGCAGATACGCAGTATTTT
TRBJ1-1 TRBV19 few 13 . CASSGQRDTEAFF TGTGCCAGTAGTGGGCAAAGGGACACTGAAGCTTTCTTT
TRBJ2-7 TRBV5-1 many 16 . CASSPGGSLSSYEQYF TGCGCCAGCAGCCCGGGGGGCAGCTTGAGCTCCTACGAGCAGTACTTC
TRBJ1-5 TRBV30 many 14 TRBD1 CAWSAGTVDQPQHF TGTGCCTGGAGTGCCGGGACAGTTGATCAGCCCCAGCATTTT
TRBJ2-1 TRBV7-9 many 16 . CASSSGGQETYNEQFF TGTGCCAGCAGCTCGGGGGGACAGGAAACCTACAATGAGCAGTTCTTC